One and the same sample provided the 30 T cell receptor beta chains below, sequenced in a study of CD8 T cells in ankylosing spondylitis. TCRdb passed the 5' RACE reads through MiXCR, listing each CDR3 protein once. The sample has over 30,000 distinct CDR3 sequences, approximately 10% seen once; the top ten hold 20% to 25%. Sequencing was carried out using synovial fluid, either unsorted or a sorted T cell fraction (not recorded which). The receptor set was obtained from a male donor with ankylosing spondylitis.

The table lists this clonotype with many counts. V and J are TRBV4-2 and TRBJ2-3; D possibly uses TRBD1 or TRBD2 (5 bases each). CDR1 and CDR2 from the germline V gene are LGHNA and YNFKEQ. V shed 0 bases and J shed 5 bases, with 6 bases lying between them. The CDR3 is 13 amino acids. The CDR3 DNA is TGTGCCAGCAGCCAAGATGGGGGAGATACGCAGTATTTT. Its protein product is CASSQDGGDTQYF.

This clonotype was picked up one time. The rearrangement uses TRBV6-1 and TRBJ2-7; D tentatively fits TRBD1 or TRBD2 (5 bases each). V was pared by 3 bases and J by 2 bases, with 23 bases between. The germline CDR1 and CDR2 sequences are MNHNS and SASEGT. This CDR3 has 18 residues. CDR3 amino acids: CASSDQSGGGMLTYEQYF. CDR3 DNA: TGTGCCAGCAGTGACCAATCCGGTGGGGGAATGCTGACCTACGAGCAGTACTTC.

V and J are TRBV7-3 and TRBJ2-2, with 7 bases fitting TRBD1. V lost 7 bases and J lost 7; bases outside the gene matches: 12. The CDR3 is 15 residues long. Germline V CDR1 and CDR2: SGHTA, FQGTGA. The CDR3 loop reads CASKRDSREGGELFF. Written as DNA, the CDR3 is TGTGCCAGCAAACGGGACAGTCGTGAGGGCGGGGAGCTGTTTTTT.

In its sample, this clonotype was seen a few times. The V and J genes are TRBV27 and TRBJ2-3; D perhaps matches TRBD1 (5 bases). V was trimmed by 9 bases and J by 1 base, leaving 17 bases between them. The CDR3 runs 15 residues. The germline CDR1 and CDR2 sequences are MNHEY and SMNVEV (reference sequence). The CDR3 DNA follows: TGTGCCAGTCTCTCCAGGGTTCGCGGCACAGATACGCAGTATTTT. As protein: CASLSRVRGTDTQYF.

The V and J genes are TRBV6-5 and TRBJ2-2; D gene uncertain. CDR3 length equals 15 residues. V gave up 3 bases and J gave up 4 bases, with 12 bases separating them. Germline V gene sequence: CDR1 MNHEY, CDR2 SVGAGI. Written as DNA, the CDR3 is TGTGCCAGCAGTTATAATTGGGCCGGCACCGGGGAGCTGTTTTTT. Translated, it gives CASSYNWAGTGELFF.

The chain has TRBV11-1 and TRBJ1-6; D not certain. This CDR3 is 13 amino acids long. V lost 4 bases and J lost 9, with 10 bases in between. CDR1 is SGHAT, CDR2 FQDESV, per germline (reference sequence). CDR3 sequence (DNA): TGTGCCAGCAGCTACGGGGAACTTTCACCCCTCCACTTT. Protein product: CASSYGELSPLHF.

This clonotype was seen only once. A much larger clone differs from this one at a single base, so this may be a read error. The chain carries TRBV13 and TRBJ1-3; D call uncertain. In germline, CDR1 is PRHDT, CDR2 FYEKMQ (reference sequence). The CDR3 is made up of 15 amino acids. The chain's CDR3 is CASSLWYSSENTIYF. CDR3 sequence (DNA): TGTGCCAGCAGCTTATGGTACAGCTCTGAAAACACCATATATTTT.

J is TRBJ2-3 and V is TRBV6-4; TRBD2 matches at 9 bases. Trimming at V came to 3 bases and at J to 4 bases, leaving 5 bases not matched to a gene. The CDR3 length is 15 residues. Per germline, CDR1 MRHNA and CDR2 SNTAGT. The CDR3 sequence: CASSESSGNSDTQYF. CDR3 sequence (DNA): TGTGCCAGCAGTGAGTCTAGCGGGAATTCAGATACGCAGTATTTT.

This clonotype has at least ten counts. The V gene is TRBV7-2, the J gene TRBJ1-2; 8 bases map to TRBD1. Looked up from germline, CDR1 is SGHTA and CDR2 is FQGNSA. The J segment lost 4 bases and the V segment lost 5 bases, leaving 3 bases of the junction unmatched. The CDR3 totals 13 residues. This chain's CDR3 is CASSQDRVYGYTF. DNA for the CDR3: TGTGCCAGCAGCCAGGACAGGGTCTATGGCTACACCTTC.

This clonotype was recorded at least ten times. V and J are TRBV6-1 and TRBJ1-5; TRBD1 matches 7 bases. Trimming removed 8 bases from V and 4 bases from J; junction bases left unmatched: 5. The CDR3 loop spans 13 amino acids. Germline loops: CDR1 MNHNS, CDR2 SASEGT. The CDR3 is CASGTTGNQPQHF. CDR3 bases: TGTGCCAGCGGTACGACAGGGAATCAGCCCCAGCATTTT.

This clonotype was detected ten times or more. The chain combines TRBV29-1 with TRBJ1-3; 8 positions match TRBD1. After removal of 0 bases from V and 3 bases from J, the junction contained 7 bases not matched to a gene. The CDR3 has 16 amino acids. The germline CDR1 and CDR2 sequences are SQVTM and ANQGSEA. CDR3 loop: CSVEDTRTGSGNTIYF. In DNA, the CDR3 is TGCAGCGTTGAAGATACCCGGACAGGGAGTGGAAACACCATATATTTT.

This clonotype was detected ten times or more. J is TRBJ2-3 and V is TRBV7-6, with D hard to call. This CDR3 is built from 17 residues. V lost 5 bases to trimming and J lost 3 bases, with 21 bases between them. The V gene's germline CDR1 is SGHVS and CDR2 FNYEAQ. The CDR3 region has the DNA TGTGCCAGCAGCCCGGGCCCTGGGCTGGCACCGACAGATACGCAGTATTTT. Amino acid sequence: CASSPGPGLAPTDTQYF.

This clonotype was detected only a few times. The chain carries TRBV28 and TRBJ2-3; D is uncertain. The germline gives CDR1 MDHEN, CDR2 SYDVKM. V was trimmed by 6 bases and J by 0 bases, leaving 13 bases between them. The CDR3 is made up of 15 amino acids. CDR3 sequence (DNA): TGTGCCAGCAGCCGACTGGCGTTGAGCACAGATACGCAGTATTTT. Translation: CASSRLALSTDTQYF.

The V gene is TRBV15, the J gene TRBJ1-6; no clear D gene. The V end was cut by 5 bases, the J end by 4 bases, with 9 bases between. CDR1 LNHNV and CDR2 YYDKDF come from the germline V gene (reference sequence). The CDR3 spans 14 residues. CDR3 sequence: CATSSPGYNSPLHF. The CDR3 DNA reads TGTGCCACCAGCTCCCCGGGATATAATTCACCCCTCCACTTT.

This clonotype has only a few counts. The V and J genes are TRBV12-3 or TRBV12-4 and TRBJ2-5; 9 nucleotides line up with TRBD1. The CDR3 runs 14 residues. Trimming cost V 5 bases and J 2 bases; bases outside gene matches: 3. The CDR3 region is CASSGDRAQETQYF. The CDR3 DNA reads TGTGCCAGCAGTGGGGACAGGGCGCAAGAGACCCAGTACTTC.

This clonotype was seen many times. The J gene is TRBJ1-1, the V gene TRBV10-2; D remains ambiguous. The CDR3 totals 15 residues. The V gene's germline CDR1 is WSHSY and CDR2 SAAADI. Trimming took 9 bases from V and 0 from J, leaving 17 bases between them. CDR3 loop: CASRLGLGMNTEAFF. CDR3 nucleotides: TGCGCCAGTCGACTCGGGTTGGGGATGAACACTGAAGCTTTCTTT.

Notes on this clonotype: At one end, the junction sequence differs from germline, possibly due to a read error. The chain links TRBV5-4 to TRBJ2-2; D possibly corresponds to TRBD2 (5 bases). Looked up from germline, CDR1 is SGHNT and CDR2 is YYREEE (reference sequence). The CDR3 has 12 residues. CDR3 sequence: CASSLFSGEPFF. The CDR3 DNA reads as TGTGCCAGCAGCTTGTTTTCCGGGGAGCCGTTTTTT.

Many counts were recorded for this clonotype. This sequence joins TRBV13 and TRBJ1-3, with D unresolved. Germline V CDR1 and CDR2: PRHDT, FYEKMQ (reference sequence). This CDR3 is 14 amino acids long. V was trimmed by 3 bases and J by 0 bases, leaving 6 bases between them. This CDR3 is CASSLSRSGNTIYF. DNA for the CDR3: TGTGCCAGCAGCTTGTCCCGCTCTGGAAACACCATATATTTT.

This clonotype was seen repeatedly, ten times or more. This sequence joins TRBV7-3 and TRBJ2-1; 7 bases line up with TRBD2. The CDR3 is 15 residues long. Losses at the gene ends were 6 bases for V and 0 bases for J; bases not matched to a gene: 5. From germline, CDR1 is SGHTA and CDR2 FQGTGA. The chain's CDR3 is CASRSGLGSYNEQFF. The CDR3 region has the DNA TGTGCCAGCAGATCCGGACTAGGCTCCTACAATGAGCAGTTCTTC.

At least ten counts were recorded for this clonotype. V and J are TRBV5-1 and TRBJ1-1, with 7 positions matching TRBD1. The V gene's germline CDR1 is SGHRS and CDR2 YFSETQ. The CDR3 has 15 residues. V dropped 4 bases and J dropped 1; count of bases not matched to a gene: 7. The CDR3 coding sequence is TGCGCCAGCAGCAAAACCGGGACAGCGAACACTGAAGCTTTCTTT. The encoded protein is CASSKTGTANTEAFF.

This clonotype was detected ten times or more. This chain links TRBV29-1 with TRBJ2-1; 7 nucleotides agree with TRBD2. V shed 4 bases, J shed 4 bases, and the junction held 7 bases outside the gene matches. Germline V lookup: CDR1 SQVTM, CDR2 ANQGSEA. The CDR3 extends over 14 amino acids. CDR3 in DNA: TGCAGCGTTGCCGGGACTAACAAGTACAATGAGCAGTTCTTC. It specifies CSVAGTNKYNEQFF.

The chain couples TRBV5-5 to TRBJ2-7; 9 bases map to TRBD2. The CDR3 is made up of 16 amino acids. After removal of 1 base from V and 1 base from J, the junction contained 6 bases not matched to a gene. Germline CDR1 is SGHKS and CDR2 is YYEKEE (reference sequence). This CDR3 reads CASSLLPAGGSYEQYF. For the CDR3, the DNA is TGTGCCAGCAGCTTGTTGCCCGCGGGAGGGTCCTACGAGCAGTACTTC.

This clonotype has at least ten counts. V and J are TRBV12-3 or TRBV12-4 and TRBJ1-3; D is ambiguous. This CDR3 spans 15 amino acids. Trimming left V 6 bases short and J 1 base short, with 13 bases between. The chain's CDR3 is CASRGGEGSGNTIYF. The CDR3, as DNA: TGTGCCAGCAGGGGCGGCGAAGGGTCTGGAAACACCATATATTTT.

The gene calls are TRBV5-1 and TRBJ2-7, with a weak D call TRBD1 (6 bases). The CDR3 length is 14 residues. Trimming removed 1 base at V and 7 bases at J, with 15 bases between. Germline CDR1 and CDR2: SGHRS and YFSETQ. The CDR3, as DNA: TGCGCCAGCAGCTTGCACAGGGCTGATGCTGAGCAGTACTTC. This translates into CASSLHRADAEQYF.

This clonotype turned up a few times. The chain has TRBV9 and TRBJ1-5; D gene unclear. There are 14 residues in the CDR3. CDR1 SGDLS and CDR2 YYNGEE come from the germline V gene. Trimming took off 2 bases at V and 1 base at J, with 7 bases between the two ends. CDR3 in DNA: TGTGCCAGCAGCGTGGGTGAGAGCAATCAGCCCCAGCATTTT. This encodes CASSVGESNQPQHF.

This clonotype was recorded at least ten times. The genes are TRBV27 and TRBJ2-2; TRBD2 matches 7 bases. Germline V gives CDR1 MNHEY, CDR2 SMNVEV (reference sequence). The CDR3 sequence is 13 residues long. V trimming: 2 bases; J trimming: 6 bases; junction bases outside the gene matches: 0. The DNA for the CDR3 is TGTGCCAGCAGTTTACGGGGGGCCGGGGAGCTGTTTTTT. Translation: CASSLRGAGELFF.

Here the CDR3 DNA reads TGTGCCAGCAGCCCCGGCGGGGGGGTGGCCTACGAGCAGTACTTC. It translates to CASSPGGGVAYEQYF. The V and J genes are TRBV4-2 and TRBJ2-7; 9 positions agree with TRBD2. The germline V gene has CDR1 LGHNA and CDR2 YNFKEQ. Unmatched junction bases numbered 6, after V lost 4 bases and J lost 2 bases. The CDR3 runs to 15 residues.

In its sample, this clonotype was seen a few times. The rearrangement uses TRBV24-1 and TRBJ1-5; D uncertain. This CDR3 region has 16 residues. CDR1 and CDR2 from the germline V gene are KGHDR and SFDVKD. The V gene lost 4 bases and the J gene lost 4 bases, with 16 bases spanning the gap. The CDR3 protein is CATSDPGQAPNQPQHF. The CDR3 DNA is TGTGCCACCAGTGACCCCGGGCAGGCTCCTAATCAGCCCCAGCATTTT.

There are a few counts of this clonotype. The rearrangement uses TRBV20-1 and TRBJ2-1; TRBD2 aligns across 7 bases. CDR1 and CDR2 (germline): DFQATT, SNEGSKA (reference sequence). The junction had 12 bases not matched to a gene; V was cut back by 6 bases and J by 1 base. The CDR3 has 16 residues. This chain's CDR3 is CSADFLLARSYNEQFF. DNA for the CDR3: TGCAGTGCCGATTTTTTACTAGCGCGATCCTACAATGAGCAGTTCTTC.

This clonotype was counted only a few times. The chain links TRBV25-1 to TRBJ2-5; D is undetermined. The CDR3 extends over 12 amino acids. Germline values: CDR1 MGHDK, CDR2 SYGVNS. V lost 8 bases, J lost 7 bases, and 14 bases lay in between. The CDR3 DNA is TGTGCCAGCCCGATGGGGTTTGGGACCCAGTACTTC. This encodes CASPMGFGTQYF.